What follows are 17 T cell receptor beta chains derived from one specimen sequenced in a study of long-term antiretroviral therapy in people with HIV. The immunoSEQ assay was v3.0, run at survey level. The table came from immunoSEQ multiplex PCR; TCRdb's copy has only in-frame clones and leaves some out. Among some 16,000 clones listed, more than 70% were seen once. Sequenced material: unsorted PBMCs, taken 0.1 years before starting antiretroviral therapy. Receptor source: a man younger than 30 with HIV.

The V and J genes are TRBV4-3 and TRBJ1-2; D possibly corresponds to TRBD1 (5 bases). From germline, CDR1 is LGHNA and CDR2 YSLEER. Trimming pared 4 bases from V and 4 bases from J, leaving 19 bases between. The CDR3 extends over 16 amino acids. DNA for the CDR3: TGCGCCAGCAGCCCAGAGTCCCAGGAGACAGCCTATGGCTACACCTTC. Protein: CASSPESQETAYGYTF.

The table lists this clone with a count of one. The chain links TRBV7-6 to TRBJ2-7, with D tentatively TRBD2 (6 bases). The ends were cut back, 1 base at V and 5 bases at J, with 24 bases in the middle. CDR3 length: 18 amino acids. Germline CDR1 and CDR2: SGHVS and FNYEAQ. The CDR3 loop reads CASSLGRAGGNSYHEQYF. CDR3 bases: TGTGCCAGCAGCTTAGGTCGGGCTGGGGGGAACTCCTACCACGAGCAGTACTTC.

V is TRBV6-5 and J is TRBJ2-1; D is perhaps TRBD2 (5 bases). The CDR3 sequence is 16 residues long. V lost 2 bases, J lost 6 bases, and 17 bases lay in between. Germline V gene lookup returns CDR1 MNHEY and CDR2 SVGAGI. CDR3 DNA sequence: TGTGCCAGCAGTTACGGCGGACGGGATTCGTTCAATGAGCAGTTCTTC. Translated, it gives CASSYGGRDSFNEQFF.

CDR3 sequence reads: CASRLSGENTEAFF. The CDR3, as DNA: TGTGCCAGCAGGTTGAGCGGGGAGAACACTGAAGCTTTCTTT. The rearrangement links TRBV6-5 to TRBJ1-1; no clear D. The CDR3 sequence is 14 residues long. The germline gives CDR1 MNHEY, CDR2 SVGAGI. V lost 6 bases to trimming and J lost 1 base, with 12 bases between them.

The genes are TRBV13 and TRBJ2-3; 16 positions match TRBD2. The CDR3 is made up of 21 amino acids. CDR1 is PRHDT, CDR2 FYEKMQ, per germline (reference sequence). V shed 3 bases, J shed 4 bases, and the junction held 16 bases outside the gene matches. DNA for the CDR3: TGTGCCAGCAGCTTCCAAACTGGGACTAGCGGGGGGGAGTGGAGGGCAGATACGCAGTATTTT. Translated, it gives CASSFQTGTSGGEWRADTQYF.

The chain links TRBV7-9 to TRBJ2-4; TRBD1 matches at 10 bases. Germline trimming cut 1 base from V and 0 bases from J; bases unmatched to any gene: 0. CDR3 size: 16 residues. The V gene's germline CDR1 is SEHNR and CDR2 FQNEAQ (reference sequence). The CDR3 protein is CASSLGDRGAKNIQYF. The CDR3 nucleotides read TGTGCCAGCAGCTTAGGGGACAGGGGAGCCAAAAACATTCAGTACTTC.

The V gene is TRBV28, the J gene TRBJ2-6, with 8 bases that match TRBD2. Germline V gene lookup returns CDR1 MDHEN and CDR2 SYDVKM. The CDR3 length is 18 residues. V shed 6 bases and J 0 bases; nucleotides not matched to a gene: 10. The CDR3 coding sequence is TGTGCCAGCAGCGATCTACTAGCGGCGACCTCTGGGGCCAACGTCCTGACTTTC. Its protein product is CASSDLLAATSGANVLTF.

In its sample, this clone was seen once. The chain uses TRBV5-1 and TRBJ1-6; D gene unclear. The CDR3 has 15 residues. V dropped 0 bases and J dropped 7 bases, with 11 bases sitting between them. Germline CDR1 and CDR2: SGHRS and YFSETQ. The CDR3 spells CASSLVPGENSPLHF. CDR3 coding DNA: TGCGCCAGCAGCTTGGTTCCGGGAGAGAATTCACCCCTCCACTTT.

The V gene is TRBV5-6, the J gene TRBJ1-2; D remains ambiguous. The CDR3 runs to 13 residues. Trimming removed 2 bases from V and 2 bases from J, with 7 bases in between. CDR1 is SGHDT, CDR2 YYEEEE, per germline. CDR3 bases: TGTGCCAGCAGCTTATCCGGGAACTATGGCTACACCTTC. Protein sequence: CASSLSGNYGYTF.

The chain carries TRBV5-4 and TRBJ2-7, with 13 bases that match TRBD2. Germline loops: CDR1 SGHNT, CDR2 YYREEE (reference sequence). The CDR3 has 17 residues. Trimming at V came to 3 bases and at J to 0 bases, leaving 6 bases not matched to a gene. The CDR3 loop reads CASSSGLAGASSYEQYF. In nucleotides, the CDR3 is TGTGCCAGCAGCTCCGGACTAGCGGGGGCGAGCTCCTACGAGCAGTACTTC.

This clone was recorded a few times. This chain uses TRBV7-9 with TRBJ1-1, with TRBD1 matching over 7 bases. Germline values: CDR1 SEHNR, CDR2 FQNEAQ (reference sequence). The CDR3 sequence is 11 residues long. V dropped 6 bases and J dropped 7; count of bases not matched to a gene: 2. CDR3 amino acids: CASSRTGEAFF. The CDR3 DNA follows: TGTGCCAGCAGTCGGACAGGTGAAGCTTTCTTT.

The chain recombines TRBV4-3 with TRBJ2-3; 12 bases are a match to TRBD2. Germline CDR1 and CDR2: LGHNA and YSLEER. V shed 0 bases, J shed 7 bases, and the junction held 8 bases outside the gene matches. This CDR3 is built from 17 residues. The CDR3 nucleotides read TGCGCCAGCAGCCAAGATAGGACTAGCGGGGTTGATTATACGCAGTATTTT. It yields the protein CASSQDRTSGVDYTQYF.

In nucleotides, the CDR3 is TGTGCCAGCAGCTTAAGGCAGGGGAGCTCTGAAGCTTTCTTT. Amino acid sequence: CASSLRQGSSEAFF. This chain uses TRBV7-6 with TRBJ1-1; a possible D gene is TRBD1 (6 bases). Trimming pared 2 bases from V and 6 bases from J, leaving 13 bases between. Germline lookup yields CDR1 SGHVS and CDR2 FNYEAQ. This CDR3 spans 14 amino acids.

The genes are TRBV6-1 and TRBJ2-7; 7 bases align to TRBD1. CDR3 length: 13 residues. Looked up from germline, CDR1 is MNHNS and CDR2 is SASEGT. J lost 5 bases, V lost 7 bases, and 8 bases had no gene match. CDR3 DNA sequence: TGTGCCAGCATCGAGGGGGCGAGGGACGAGCAGTACTTC. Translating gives CASIEGARDEQYF.

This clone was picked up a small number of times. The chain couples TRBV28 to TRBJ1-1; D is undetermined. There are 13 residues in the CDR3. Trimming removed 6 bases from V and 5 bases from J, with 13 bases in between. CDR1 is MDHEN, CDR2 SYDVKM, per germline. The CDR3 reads CASSPGFRTEAFF. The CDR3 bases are TGTGCCAGCAGCCCGGGGTTTCGAACTGAAGCTTTCTTT.

CDR3 region: CASTIGTSGPYEQYF. CDR3 bases: TGTGCCAGCACCATAGGGACTAGCGGGCCCTACGAGCAGTACTTC. The rearrangement joins TRBV28 to TRBJ2-7, with TRBD2 identical over 12 bases. After removal of 7 bases from V and 2 bases from J, the junction contained 6 bases not matched to a gene. This CDR3 spans 15 amino acids. Germline assignment: CDR1 MDHEN and CDR2 SYDVKM.

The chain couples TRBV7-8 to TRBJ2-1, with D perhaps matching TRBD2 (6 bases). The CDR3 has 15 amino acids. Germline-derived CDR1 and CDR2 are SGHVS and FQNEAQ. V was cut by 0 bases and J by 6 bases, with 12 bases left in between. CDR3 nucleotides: TGTGCCAGCAGCTTAGCTTTTCTAGCGCGCAATGAGCAGTTCTTC. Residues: CASSLAFLARNEQFF.